These 10 T cell receptor beta chains came from one sample sequenced in a study of regulatory T cells in long-lasting Graves disease. Sample time point: persistent/refractory GD, antithyroid drugs over 5 years with positive TRAb. Extracted PBMC RNA gave rise to the TCR library. Construction of TCR beta libraries relied on iRepertoire HTBI primers and on Arm-PCR targeting CDR3 regions. TCRdb reprocessed the multiplex PCR reads via MiXCR and lists one record per CDR3 protein. The sample contains about 310,000 distinct CDR3 sequences, roughly 21% of which appear only once. This material consisted of peripheral blood mononuclear cells (PBMCs), taken when the disease was refractory, from a patient treated with antithyroid drugs. Source of these receptors: a female donor with Graves disease.

The chain carries TRBV7-9 and TRBJ1-1; D is ambiguous. This CDR3 is built from 14 residues. CDR1 and CDR2 from the germline V gene are SEHNR and FQNEAQ (reference sequence). V was clipped by 1 base and J by 4 bases, with 10 bases between them. The CDR3 coding sequence is TGTGCCAGCAGCTTAGAAGGCATTGGCACTGAAGCTTTCTTT. Its translation: CASSLEGIGTEAFF. The variable domain in full, completed from reference TRBV7-9 and TRBJ1-1, reads DTGVSQNPRHKITKRGQNVTFRCDPISEHNRLYWYRQTLGQGPEFLTYFQNEAQLEKSRLLSDRFSAERPKGSFSTLEIQRTEQGDSAMYLCASSLEGIGTEAFFGQGTRLTVV.

This clonotype has a handful of counts. The V and J genes are TRBV5-1 and TRBJ2-5; D is possibly TRBD2 (6 bases). This CDR3 comprises 16 residues. Trimming cost V 4 bases and J 2 bases, with 18 bases left between them. In germline, CDR1 is SGHRS, CDR2 YFSETQ. In DNA form, the CDR3 reads TGCGCCAGCAGCCCCTCCGGCGGGATGATACAAGAGACCCAGTACTTC. Its translation is CASSPSGGMIQETQYF.

The chain couples TRBV24-1 to TRBJ1-5; D remains unclear. Germline lookup yields CDR1 KGHDR and CDR2 SFDVKD. The length of the CDR3 is 14 residues. V lost 4 bases, J lost 1 base, and 7 bases lay in between. DNA for the CDR3: TGTGCCACCAGTGAGGGGATAAGCAATCAGCCCCAGCATTTT. Protein product: CATSEGISNQPQHF.

This clonotype was seen only a few times. The chain has TRBV15 and TRBJ2-1; D tentatively reads TRBD1 or TRBD2 (5 bases each). The V gene lost 0 bases and the J gene lost 8 bases, with 14 bases spanning the gap. Per germline, CDR1 LNHNV and CDR2 YYDKDF (reference sequence). The CDR3 extends over 15 amino acids. The CDR3 sequence: CATSRDKVVGDEQFF. CDR3 DNA sequence: TGTGCCACCAGCAGAGATAAAGTCGTGGGGGATGAGCAGTTCTTC. Variable domain in full (rest from reference TRBV15 and TRBJ2-1): DAMVIQNPRYQVTQFGKPVTLSCSQTLNHNVMYWYQQKSSQAPKLLFHYYDKDFNNEADTPDNFQSRRPNTSFCFLDIRSPGLGDTAMYLCATSRDKVVGDEQFFGPGTRLTVL.

This clonotype occurred a few times. Compared with germline, one end of the junction differs, possibly owing to a read error. This chain links TRBV7-8 with TRBJ2-7; D assignment may be TRBD1 or TRBD2 (5 bases each). Per the germline V gene, CDR1 is SGHVS and CDR2 is FQNEAQ. This CDR3 comprises 14 residues. CDR3 residues: CASSSGTASCEQYF. The CDR3, as DNA: TGTGCCAGCAGCTCAGGGACCGCCTCCTGCGAGCAGTACTTC.

This sequence joins TRBV30 and TRBJ1-2; TRBD1 aligns across 7 bases. There are 16 residues in the CDR3. J lost 4 bases, V lost 0 bases, and 11 bases had no gene match. Germline CDR1 and CDR2: GTSNPN and SVGIG (reference sequence). Here the CDR3 reads CAWSVLKGAGPYGYTF. The CDR3 bases are TGTGCCTGGAGTGTACTTAAGGGGGCAGGTCCCTATGGCTACACCTTC. The complete variable domain, with remaining parts taken from reference TRBV30 and TRBJ1-2, reads SQTIHQWPATLVQPVGSPLSLECTVEGTSNPNLYWYRQAAGRGLQLLFYSVGIGQISSEVPQNLSASRPQDRQFILSSKKLLLSDSGFYLCAWSVLKGAGPYGYTFGSGTRLTVV.

The gene calls are TRBV5-1 and TRBJ2-2; 15 bases are a match to TRBD2. This CDR3 contains 21 residues. The V segment lost 7 bases and the J segment 5 bases; nucleotides outside the gene matches: 21. Germline CDR1 SGHRS, CDR2 YFSETQ. The CDR3 protein is CASGAPHPGLAGGLLTGELFF. CDR3 in DNA: TGCGCCAGCGGAGCCCCACACCCGGGACTAGCGGGAGGACTCCTTACCGGGGAGCTGTTTTTT. The full variable domain, in which reference TRBV5-1 and TRBJ2-2 provide the parts outside the CDR3, is KAGVTQTPRYLIKTRGQQVTLSCSPISGHRSVSWYQQTPGQGLQFLFEYFSETQRNKGNFPGRFSGRQFSNSRSEMNVSTLELGDSALYLCASGAPHPGLAGGLLTGELFFGEGSRLTVL.

The V and J genes are TRBV2 and TRBJ2-5; weak D call: TRBD2 (5 bases). CDR3 length: 18 amino acids. Germline loops: CDR1 SNHLY, CDR2 FYNNEI. Trimming took off 2 bases at V and 7 bases at J, with 26 bases between the two ends. In DNA form, the CDR3 reads TGTGCCAGCAGTGAAAAAGGGCCTTGGCGGAAGAGGGCAGGGACCCAGTACTTC. Translation gives CASSEKGPWRKRAGTQYF. Supplemented by reference TRBV2 and TRBJ2-5, the full variable domain reads EPEVTQTPSHQVTQMGQEVILRCVPISNHLYFYWYRQILGQKVEFLVSFYNNEISEKSEIFDDQFSVERPDGSNFTLKIRSTKLEDSAMYFCASSEKGPWRKRAGTQYFGPGTRLLVL.

This clonotype was found a few times. Lacking the conserved final phenylalanine or tryptophan, this CDR3 likely reflects a read error. V and J are TRBV7-2 and TRBJ2-7; TRBD2 matches 8 bases. This CDR3 spans 15 amino acids. The V and J ends lost 5 bases and 3 bases, in that order; junction bases with no gene match: 9. CDR1 and CDR2 (germline): SGHTA, FQGNSA. CDR3 region: CASSGGPAGDYEQYS. The CDR3 DNA follows: TGTGCCAGCAGCGGGGGGCCAGCGGGAGACTACGAGCAGTACTCC.

This clonotype has at least ten counts. The chain has TRBV3-1 and TRBJ2-4; possible D gene TRBD2, 6 bases. The CDR3 runs to 14 residues. Per germline, CDR1 LGHDT and CDR2 YNNKEL (reference sequence). The ends were cut back, 2 bases at V and 6 bases at J, with 11 bases in the middle. The CDR3 spells CASSQRERGNIQYF. In DNA, the CDR3 is TGTGCCAGCAGCCAACGGGAGAGGGGAAACATTCAGTACTTC. Complete variable domain (other parts from reference TRBV3-1 and TRBJ2-4): DTAVSQTPKYLVTQMGNDKSIKCEQNLGHDTMYWYKQDSKKFLKIMFSYNNKELIINETVPNRFSPKSPDKAHLNLHINSLELGDSAVYFCASSQRERGNIQYFGAGTRLSVL.